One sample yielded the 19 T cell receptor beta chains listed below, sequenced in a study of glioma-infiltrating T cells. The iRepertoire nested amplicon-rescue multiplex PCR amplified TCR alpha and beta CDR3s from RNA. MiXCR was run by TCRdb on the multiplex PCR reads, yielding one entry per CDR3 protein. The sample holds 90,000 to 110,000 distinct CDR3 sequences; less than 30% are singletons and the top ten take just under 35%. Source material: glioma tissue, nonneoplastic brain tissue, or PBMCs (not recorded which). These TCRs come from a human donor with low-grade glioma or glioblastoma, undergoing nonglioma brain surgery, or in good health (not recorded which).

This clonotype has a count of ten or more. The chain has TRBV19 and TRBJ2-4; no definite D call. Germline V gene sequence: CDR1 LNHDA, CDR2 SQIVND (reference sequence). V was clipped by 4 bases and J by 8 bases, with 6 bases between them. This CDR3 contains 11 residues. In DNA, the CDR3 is TGTGCCAGTAGTAACCTATACATTCAGTACTTC. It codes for CASSNLYIQYF.

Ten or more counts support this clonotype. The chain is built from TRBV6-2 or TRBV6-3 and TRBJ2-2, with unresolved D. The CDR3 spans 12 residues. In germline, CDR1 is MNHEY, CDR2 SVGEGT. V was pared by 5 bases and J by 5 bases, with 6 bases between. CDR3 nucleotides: TGTGCCAGCAGTCCCTGGACCGGGGAGCTGTTTTTT. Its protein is CASSPWTGELFF.

The CDR3 nucleotides are TGCAGTGCTCATCCACAGGGGAACACTGAAGCTTTCTTT. It encodes CSAHPQGNTEAFF. The chain employs TRBV20-1 and TRBJ1-1; D might be TRBD1 (6 bases). Trimming removed 5 bases at V and 1 base at J, with 11 bases between. This CDR3 spans 13 amino acids. CDR1 and CDR2 (germline): DFQATT, SNEGSKA (reference sequence).

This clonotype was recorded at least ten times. CDR3 nucleotides: TGTGCCAGCCCGTCATGGCTAGCCTCCCACACAGATACGCAGTATTTT. Amino acids: CASPSWLASHTDTQYF. The rearrangement links TRBV2 to TRBJ2-3, with D maybe TRBD2 (5 bases). V was pared by 8 bases and J by 2 bases, with 20 bases between. Per the germline V gene, CDR1 is SNHLY and CDR2 is FYNNEI. The CDR3 runs 16 residues.

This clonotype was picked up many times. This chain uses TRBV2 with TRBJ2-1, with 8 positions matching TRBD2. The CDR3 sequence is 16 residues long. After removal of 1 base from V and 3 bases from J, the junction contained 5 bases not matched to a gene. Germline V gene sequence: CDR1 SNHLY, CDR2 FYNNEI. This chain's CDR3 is CASSEVGRAGYNEQFF. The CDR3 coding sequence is TGTGCCAGCAGTGAAGTCGGGAGGGCCGGCTACAATGAGCAGTTCTTC.

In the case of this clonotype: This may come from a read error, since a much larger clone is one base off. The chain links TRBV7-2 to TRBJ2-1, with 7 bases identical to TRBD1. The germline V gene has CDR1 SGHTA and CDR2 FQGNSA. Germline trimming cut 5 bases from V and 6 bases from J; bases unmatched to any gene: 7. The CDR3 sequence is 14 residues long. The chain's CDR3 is CASSPRDRVNEQFF. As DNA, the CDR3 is TGTGCCAGCAGCCCCAGAGACAGGGTCAATGAGCAGTTCTTC.

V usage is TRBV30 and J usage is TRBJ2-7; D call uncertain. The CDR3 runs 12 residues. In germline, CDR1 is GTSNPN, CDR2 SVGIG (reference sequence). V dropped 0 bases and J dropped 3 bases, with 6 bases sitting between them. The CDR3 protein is CAWSVANYEQYF. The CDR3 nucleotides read TGTGCCTGGAGTGTGGCGAACTACGAGCAGTACTTC.

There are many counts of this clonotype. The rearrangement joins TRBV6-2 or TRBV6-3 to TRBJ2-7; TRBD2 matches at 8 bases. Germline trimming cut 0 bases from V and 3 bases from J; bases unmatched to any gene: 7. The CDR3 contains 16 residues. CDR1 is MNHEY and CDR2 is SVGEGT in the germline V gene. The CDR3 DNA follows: TGTGCCAGCAGTTACTCGAGTCGCGGGGGGTTCTACGAGCAGTACTTC. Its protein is CASSYSSRGGFYEQYF.

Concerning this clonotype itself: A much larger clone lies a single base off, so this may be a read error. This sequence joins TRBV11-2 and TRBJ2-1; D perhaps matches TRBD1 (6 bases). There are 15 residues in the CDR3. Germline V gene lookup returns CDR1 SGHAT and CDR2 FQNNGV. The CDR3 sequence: CASRSNRVSFNEEFF. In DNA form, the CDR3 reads TGTGCCAGCAGGTCCAACAGGGTATCCTTCAATGAGGAGTTCTTC.

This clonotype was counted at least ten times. The CDR3 sequence: CASSQVGGRNQPQHF. CDR3 bases: TGCGCCAGCAGCCAAGTGGGGGGGCGCAATCAGCCCCAGCATTTT. The V call is TRBV4-1, the J call TRBJ1-5; perhaps TRBD1 as D (6 bases). The CDR3 covers 15 residues. The V gene lost 1 base and the J gene lost 2 bases, with 9 bases spanning the gap. CDR1 is MGHRA and CDR2 is YSYEKL in the germline V gene.

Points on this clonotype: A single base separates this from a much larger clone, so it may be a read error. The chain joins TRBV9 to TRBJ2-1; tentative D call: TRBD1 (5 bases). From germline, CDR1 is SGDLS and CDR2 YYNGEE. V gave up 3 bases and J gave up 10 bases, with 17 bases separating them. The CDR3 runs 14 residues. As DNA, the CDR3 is TGTGCCAGCAGCGAGCAGGGAAACGGCATCGAGCAGTTCTTC. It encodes CASSEQGNGIEQFF.

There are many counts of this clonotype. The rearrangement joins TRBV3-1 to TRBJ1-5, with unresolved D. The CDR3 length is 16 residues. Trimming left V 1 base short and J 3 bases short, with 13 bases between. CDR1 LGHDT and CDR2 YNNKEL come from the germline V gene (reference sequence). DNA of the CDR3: TGTGCCAGCAGCCAAGGGGGTAGCCATATCAATCAGCCCCAGCATTTT. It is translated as CASSQGGSHINQPQHF. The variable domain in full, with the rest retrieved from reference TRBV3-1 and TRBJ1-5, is DTAVSQTPKYLVTQMGNDKSIKCEQNLGHDTMYWYKQDSKKFLKIMFSYNNKELIINETVPNRFSPKSPDKAHLNLHINSLELGDSAVYFCASSQGGSHINQPQHFGDGTRLSIL.

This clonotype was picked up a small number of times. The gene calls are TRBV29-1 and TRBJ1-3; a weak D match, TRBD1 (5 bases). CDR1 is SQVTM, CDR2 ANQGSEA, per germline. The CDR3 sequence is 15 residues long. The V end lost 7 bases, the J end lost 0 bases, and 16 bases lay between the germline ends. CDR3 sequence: CSGEATGASGNTIYF. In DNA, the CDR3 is TGCAGCGGCGAGGCCACAGGTGCCTCTGGAAACACCATATATTTT.

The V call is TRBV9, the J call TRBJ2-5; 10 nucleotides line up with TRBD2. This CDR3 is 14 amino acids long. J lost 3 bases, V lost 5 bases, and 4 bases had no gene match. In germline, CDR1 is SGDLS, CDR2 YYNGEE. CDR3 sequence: CASSRGLAEETQYF. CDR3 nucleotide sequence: TGTGCCAGCAGTCGCGGACTAGCGGAAGAGACCCAGTACTTC.

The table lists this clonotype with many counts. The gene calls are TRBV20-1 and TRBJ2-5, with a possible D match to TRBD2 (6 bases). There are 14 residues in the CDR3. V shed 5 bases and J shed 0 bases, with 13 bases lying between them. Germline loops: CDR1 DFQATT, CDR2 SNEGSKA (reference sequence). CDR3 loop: CSAVPTRDQETQYF. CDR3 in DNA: TGCAGTGCTGTTCCGACTAGGGACCAAGAGACCCAGTACTTC.

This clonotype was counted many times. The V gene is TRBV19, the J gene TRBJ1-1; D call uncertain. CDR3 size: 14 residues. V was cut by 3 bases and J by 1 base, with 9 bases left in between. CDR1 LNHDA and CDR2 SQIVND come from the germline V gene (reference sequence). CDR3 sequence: CASSIAGPNTEAFF. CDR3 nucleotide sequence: TGTGCCAGTAGTATCGCAGGACCGAACACTGAAGCTTTCTTT. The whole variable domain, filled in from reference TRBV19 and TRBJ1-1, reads DGGITQSPKYLFRKEGQNVTLSCEQNLNHDAMYWYRQDPGQGLRLIYYSQIVNDFQKGDIAEGYSVSREKKESFPLTVTSAQKNPTAFYLCASSIAGPNTEAFFGQGTRLTVV.

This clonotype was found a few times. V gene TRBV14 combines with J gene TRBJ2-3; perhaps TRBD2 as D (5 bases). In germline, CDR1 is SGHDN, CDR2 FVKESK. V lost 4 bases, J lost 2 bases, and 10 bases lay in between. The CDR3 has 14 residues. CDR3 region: CASSPGGHTDTQYF. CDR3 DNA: TGTGCCAGCAGCCCCGGAGGCCACACAGATACGCAGTATTTT.

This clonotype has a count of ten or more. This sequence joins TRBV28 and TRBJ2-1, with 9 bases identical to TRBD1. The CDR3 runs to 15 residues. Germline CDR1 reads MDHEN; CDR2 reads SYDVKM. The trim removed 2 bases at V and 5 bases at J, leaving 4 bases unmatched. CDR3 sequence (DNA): TGTGCCAGCAGTTTACAGTGGACAGGGGACAATGAGCAGTTCTTC. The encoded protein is CASSLQWTGDNEQFF.

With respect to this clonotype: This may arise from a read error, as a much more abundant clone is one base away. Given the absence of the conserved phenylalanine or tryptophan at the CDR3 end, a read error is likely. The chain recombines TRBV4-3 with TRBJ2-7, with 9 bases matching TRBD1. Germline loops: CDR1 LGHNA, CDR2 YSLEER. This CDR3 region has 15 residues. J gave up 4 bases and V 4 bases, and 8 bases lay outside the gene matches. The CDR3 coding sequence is TGCGCCAGCAGCCCCGGGACAGGGTACCTTTACGAGCAGTACCTC. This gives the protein CASSPGTGYLYEQYL.